A single sample is the source of the 14 T cell receptor beta chains below, sequenced in a study of blood T cells in healthy people across ages. Using a J-beta primer mix together with a sample-barcoded 5' primer, a second PCR was run for about 6 to 12 cycles. Using its own MiXCR run on the 5' RACE reads, TCRdb lists one record per CDR3 protein. The sample includes fewer than 2,000,000 distinct CDR3 sequences, 30% to 40% of them seen just once. The sample was blood. The source is a human donor in good health.

The gene calls are TRBV11-2 and TRBJ2-3; 8 bases align to TRBD2. Looked up from germline, CDR1 is SGHAT and CDR2 is FQNNGV. The CDR3 length is 17 residues. Unmatched junction bases numbered 18, after V lost 5 bases and J lost 8 bases. The CDR3 nucleotides are TGTGCCAGCAGCCCGGAGGCGGGGGGCCGGATATACTTTACGCAGTATTTT. Protein sequence: CASSPEAGGRIYFTQYF.

Ten or more counts support this clonotype. V usage is TRBV20-1 and J usage is TRBJ2-5, with D possibly matching TRBD2 (5 bases). The CDR3 is 14 residues long. Germline CDR1 is DFQATT and CDR2 is SNEGSKA (reference sequence). V was cut by 5 bases and J by 0 bases, with 13 bases left in between. For the CDR3, the DNA is TGCAGTGCTTTTCGTGACTACCACCAAGAGACCCAGTACTTC. Protein: CSAFRDYHQETQYF.

This rearrangement joins TRBV10-3 to TRBJ1-2; D unresolved. Germline-derived CDR1 and CDR2 are ENHRY and SYGVKD. CDR3 length: 12 amino acids. With 11 bases removed from V and 5 bases from J, the gap between germline ends came to 15 bases. CDR3: CAASRHTYGYTF. CDR3 coding DNA: TGTGCCGCCTCCAGGCACACTTATGGCTACACCTTC.

The gene calls are TRBV20-1 and TRBJ2-1; 11 nucleotides line up with TRBD2. Germline CDR1 is DFQATT and CDR2 is SNEGSKA (reference sequence). Trimming removed 3 bases from V and 7 bases from J; junction bases left unmatched: 8. This CDR3 has 15 amino acids. The CDR3: CSARGSGGAWNEQFF. The CDR3 DNA sequence: TGCAGTGCTAGGGGTAGCGGGGGGGCTTGGAATGAGCAGTTCTTC.

V is TRBV12-3 or TRBV12-4 and J is TRBJ2-3, with D possibly TRBD1 on 5 matching bases. Trimming shortened V by 6 bases and J by 6 bases, and 13 bases separated the two germline ends. CDR3 length: 13 amino acids. The CDR3 sequence is CASRRPSGDTQYF. CDR3 sequence (DNA): TGTGCCAGCAGGAGACCTTCAGGGGATACGCAGTATTTT.

The chain links TRBV12-3 or TRBV12-4 to TRBJ2-7; 8 bases align to TRBD1. The CDR3 has 14 residues. V was pared by 5 bases and J by 5 bases, with 8 bases of the junction left unmatched. CDR3 residues: CASSGTDRADEQYF. The CDR3 coding sequence is TGTGCCAGCAGTGGCACGGACAGGGCAGACGAGCAGTACTTC.

V usage is TRBV6-2 or TRBV6-3 and J usage is TRBJ2-7, with D tentatively TRBD2 (5 bases). Germline V gives CDR1 MNHEY, CDR2 SVGEGT. Trimming left V 2 bases short and J 7 bases short, with 12 bases between. CDR3 length: 13 residues. Here the CDR3 DNA reads TGTGCCAGCAGTTACGAGGCTACGGGGGAGCAGTACTTC. Translating it yields CASSYEATGEQYF.

This chain uses TRBV20-1 with TRBJ1-2, with D uncertain. The V gene's germline CDR1 is DFQATT and CDR2 SNEGSKA (reference sequence). The CDR3 sequence is 12 residues long. V was pared by 2 bases and J by 3 bases, with 7 bases between. CDR3 DNA sequence: TGCAGTGCTAGAAGGATATACTATGGCTACACCTTC. It translates to CSARRIYYGYTF.

This clonotype was counted only a few times. The chain uses TRBV20-1 and TRBJ2-7; D assignment may be TRBD1 or TRBD2 (5 bases each). Germline values: CDR1 DFQATT, CDR2 SNEGSKA (reference sequence). V shed 5 bases and J shed 5 bases, with 13 bases lying between them. The CDR3 is 12 residues long. For the CDR3, the DNA is TGCAGTGCTGCAGCCTCGGGGCACGAGCAGTACTTC. Amino acid sequence: CSAAASGHEQYF.

The chain joins TRBV7-3 to TRBJ2-3; D gene uncertain. The CDR3 is made up of 15 amino acids. V lost 1 base and J lost 3, with 11 bases in between. CDR1 is SGHTA and CDR2 is FQGTGA in the germline V gene. The CDR3 loop is CASSLIGGVTDTQYF. The CDR3 DNA reads as TGTGCCAGCAGCTTAATTGGTGGGGTAACAGATACGCAGTATTTT.

This rearrangement joins TRBV20-1 to TRBJ2-7; TRBD2 agrees at 8 bases. V gave up 5 bases and J gave up 3 bases; unmatched junction bases: 9. The CDR3 has 14 amino acids. Germline V gene data show CDR1 as DFQATT and CDR2 as SNEGSKA (reference sequence). The CDR3 region has the DNA TGCAGTGCTCCCGAGGCGGGGGGTCACTACGAGCAGTACTTC. Encoded protein: CSAPEAGGHYEQYF.

This clonotype was counted at least ten times. CDR3 loop: CASSQIVRLQGEKLFF. Written as DNA, the CDR3 is TGCGCCAGCAGCCAAATCGTTCGGCTGCAGGGTGAAAAACTGTTTTTT. V gene TRBV4-1 combines with J gene TRBJ1-4; maybe TRBD1 (5 bases). This CDR3 spans 16 amino acids. Germline V CDR1 and CDR2: MGHRA, YSYEKL. V dropped 2 bases and J dropped 7 bases, with 17 bases sitting between them.

The sample holds one count of this clonotype. The chain carries TRBV4-2 and TRBJ2-3; TRBD1 matches at 8 bases. The V gene's germline CDR1 is LGHNA and CDR2 YNFKEQ. The CDR3 runs 18 residues. Germline trimming cut 0 bases from V and 1 base from J; bases unmatched to any gene: 9. CDR3 coding DNA: TGTGCCAGCAGCCAAGATGGTTCCGACAGGGGCCGCACAGATACGCAGTATTTT. As protein: CASSQDGSDRGRTDTQYF.

The V and J genes are TRBV20-1 and TRBJ2-4; D not resolved. Germline CDR1 reads DFQATT; CDR2 reads SNEGSKA (reference sequence). CDR3 length equals 13 residues. V lost 3 bases and J 0 bases, leaving 6 bases between the germline ends. The CDR3 nucleotides read TGCAGTGCTAGGATACTAGCCAAAAACATTCAGTACTTC. Its translation: CSARILAKNIQYF.